The clone carrying this TCR beta chain was counted once. Its antigen is not identified. CDR1 SGHDT and CDR2 YYEEEE come from the germline V gene. The V and J ends lost 6 bases and 5 bases respectively, with 17 bases between them. The CDR3 spans 14 residues. The PCR had 60 Vbeta and 13 Jbeta primers. Study processing details: A follow-up analysis tallied approximately 85 million unique TCR beta chains, approximately 10 million shared. Generated by immunoSEQ multiplex PCR, the TCRdb table keeps only in-frame clones and is missing some. Clone size and V and J calls were adopted from that table, with D and trimming inferred from the DNA. Among more than 150,000 clones listed, approximately 85% were seen once. The source of the sample is a study of cytomegalovirus exposure and HLA in healthy donors. Overall study findings and caveats: Sequencing depth across donors, presence/absence analyses assumed, was roughly uniform. With later analysis, a missense DCLRE1C variant became linked to TCR beta V- and J-gene trimming.

The receptor comes from a man between 18 and 35 years old in good health and CMV-seropositive. Sequenced material: PBMCs. The J gene is TRBJ1-2, the V gene TRBV5-6, with no clear D. DNA for the CDR3: TGTGCCAGCAACCTACGAGGCACCATTTATGGCTACACCTTC. Amino acids: CASNLRGTIYGYTF.